This TCR beta chain was obtained from a study of blood T cell repertoires in COVID-19. CDR3 length equals 12 residues. Germline lookup yields CDR1 LNHDA and CDR2 SQIVND (reference sequence). V lost 8 bases and J lost 1, with 8 bases in between. Assay used: immunoSEQ multiplex PCR; TCRdb lists only in-frame clones, some missing. The sample has around 400,000 clones, more than 85% seen once. The gene calls are TRBV19 and TRBJ1-2, with D unclear. Sequenced material: PBMCs or T cells enriched from blood (not recorded which). The origin of this receptor is a woman aged 35 to 49 who had been exposed to COVID-19. DNA for the CDR3: TGTGCCAGTCAGAGCGGTAACTATGGCTACACCTTC. Protein sequence: CASQSGNYGYTF.